This T cell receptor (beta chain) emerged from a study of T cell repertoires in cytomegalovirus infection. Findings of the study overall: Cumulative frequency (of public TCR beta family members) identified carriers of CMV plus the relevant HLA.

V trimming: 8 bases; J trimming: 4 bases; junction bases outside the gene matches: 5. Germline V gene data show CDR1 as PRHDT and CDR2 as FYEKMQ (reference sequence). This CDR3 region has 14 residues. A single record per CDR3 protein comes from TCRdb applying MiXCR to the reads. Of some 170,000 distinct CDR3 sequences detected, approximately 17% appear once; the ten largest clones hold around 27%. In this sample, this clonotype turned up once. What it recognizes is unknown. The rearrangement links TRBV13 to TRBJ2-2; TRBD1 agrees at 9 bases. The clonotype comes from a human donor in good health (CMV status not recorded). Some clones in this sample may be carry-over from other donors' samples. The sample comprised CD8+ T cells from PBMCs. CDR3: CASSQGAGTGELFF. CDR3 nucleotides: TGTGCCAGCTCACAGGGGGCGGGCACCGGGGAGCTGTTTTTT.